The 9 T cell receptor beta chains reported below all come from one sample, sequenced in a study of shared clonotypes between healthy human individuals. This table comes from immunoSEQ multiplex PCR, and its TCRdb copy is limited to in-frame clones, with some not included. The repertoire holds some 1.4 million clones, with roughly 96% as singletons. Sequencing was carried out using naive CD4+ T cells sorted from blood. Subset given: CD45RA+ positively selected. The source is a young man in good health.

V gene TRBV30 combines with J gene TRBJ1-2; no clear D. The CDR3 totals 11 residues. CDR1 is GTSNPN and CDR2 is SVGIG in the germline V gene (reference sequence). Trimming stripped 0 bases from V and 7 bases from J, with 6 bases between. The CDR3, as DNA: TGTGCCTGGAGTGTAATTGGTGGCTACACCTTC. It specifies CAWSVIGGYTF.

The V gene is TRBV27, the J gene TRBJ2-7; 11 bases line up with TRBD1. The J segment lost 3 bases and the V segment lost 2 bases, leaving 6 bases of the junction unmatched. CDR1 and CDR2 from the germline V gene are MNHEY and SMNVEV (reference sequence). This CDR3 spans 16 amino acids. In nucleotides, the CDR3 is TGTGCCAGCAGTTTACGTCGGACAGGGGGCATCTACGAGCAGTACTTC. It specifies CASSLRRTGGIYEQYF.

The chain has TRBV29-1 and TRBJ1-1; 7 bases match TRBD1. The V gene end was trimmed by 4 bases and the J gene end by 1 base; junction bases not matched to a gene: 3. This CDR3 is built from 13 residues. Looked up from germline, CDR1 is SQVTM and CDR2 is ANQGSEA. CDR3 DNA: TGCAGCGTTGTACAGGGGTGGAACACTGAAGCTTTCTTT. Its protein is CSVVQGWNTEAFF. The entire variable domain, with the rest obtained from reference TRBV29-1 and TRBJ1-1, is as follows: SAVISQKPSRDICQRGTSLTIQCQVDSQVTMMFWYRQQPGQSLTLIATANQGSEATYESGFVIDKFPISRPNLTFSTLTVSNMSPEDSSIYLCSVVQGWNTEAFFGQGTRLTVV.

V gene TRBV25-1 combines with J gene TRBJ2-7; 7 bases map to TRBD1. J was trimmed by 3 bases and V by 3 bases; bases with no gene match: 14. The germline V gene encodes CDR1 MGHDK and CDR2 SYGVNS. This CDR3 has 17 residues. CDR3 in DNA: TGTGCCAGCAGTGATACGGTGAACAGACAGGGTTTCTACGAGCAGTACTTC. This sequence encodes CASSDTVNRQGFYEQYF.

The chain links TRBV10-3 to TRBJ1-2, with a tentative D call TRBD1 (6 bases). The V gene lost 6 bases and the J gene lost 0 bases, with 11 bases spanning the gap. Germline CDR1 reads ENHRY; CDR2 reads SYGVKD. The CDR3 extends over 14 amino acids. The CDR3, as DNA: TGTGCCATCAGCTCGGACAGCCCTAACTATGGCTACACCTTC. Its protein product is CAISSDSPNYGYTF.

A remark on this clone: Distinct nucleotide sequences in the sample also encode this CDR3. This sequence joins TRBV18 and TRBJ1-1; TRBD1 is a possible D gene (5 bases). The CDR3 consists of 14 residues. Germline lookup yields CDR1 KGHSH and CDR2 LQKENI. V dropped 6 bases and J dropped 2 bases, with 13 bases sitting between them. The CDR3 here is CASSPQGLNTEAFF. The CDR3 DNA follows: TGTGCCAGCTCCCCCCAGGGACTTAACACTGAAGCTTTCTTT.

This clone was found once. The J gene is TRBJ2-2, the V gene TRBV6-4, with D tentatively TRBD2 (5 bases). This CDR3 is 20 amino acids long. V was pared by 9 bases and J by 5 bases, with 34 bases between. Germline CDR1 reads MRHNA; CDR2 reads SNTAGT. Here the CDR3 reads CARSSGVGSGMHGETGELFF. Here the CDR3 DNA reads TGTGCCAGAAGCAGTGGAGTGGGGTCCGGGATGCATGGAGAAACCGGGGAGCTGTTTTTT.

In DNA form, the CDR3 reads TGTGCCAGCTCACCGGGAGCGGGTACTGGGACCCAGTACTTC. This sequence encodes CASSPGAGTGTQYF. The chain uses TRBV18 and TRBJ2-5; tentative D call: TRBD2 (6 bases). V was pared by 3 bases and J by 7 bases, with 15 bases between. The germline V gene has CDR1 KGHSH and CDR2 LQKENI. This CDR3 has 14 residues. The complete variable domain, with remaining parts taken from reference TRBV18 and TRBJ2-5, reads NAGVMQNPRHLVRRRGQEARLRCSPMKGHSHVYWYRQLPEEGLKFMVYLQKENIIDESGMPKERFSAEFPKEGPSILRIQQVVRGDSAAYFCASSPGAGTGTQYFGPGTRLLVL.

The chain couples TRBV11-3 to TRBJ2-3; D assignment may be TRBD1 or TRBD2 (6 bases each). Germline lookup yields CDR1 SGHNT and CDR2 YENEEA. The CDR3 runs 17 residues. The germline V and J ends were trimmed by 0 bases and 4 bases, with 17 bases remaining between them. The chain's CDR3 is CASSLDGGIGGADTQYF. The CDR3 DNA follows: TGTGCCAGCAGCTTAGATGGGGGGATTGGGGGCGCAGATACGCAGTATTTT.